These 3 T cell receptor beta chains originate from one sample sequenced in a study of cytomegalovirus exposure and HLA in healthy donors. Use of 60 Vbeta and 13 Jbeta primers characterized the PCR. Method: immunoSEQ multiplex PCR; TCRdb's copy keeps in-frame clones and lacks some. The table lists roughly 140,000 clones, 70% to 85% of them singletons, with over 9.5% in the top ten. Sequencing was done on a sample of PBMCs. All receptors derive from an older woman in good health and CMV-seropositive.

The rearrangement joins TRBV7-2 to TRBJ1-2; weak D call: TRBD1 (5 bases). The germline V gene has CDR1 SGHTA and CDR2 FQGNSA. The CDR3 sequence is 15 residues long. Trimming removed 2 bases from V and 4 bases from J, with 14 bases in between. The CDR3 nucleotides are TGTGCCAGCAGCTTAATTCGGGGGACGCCCTATGGCTACACCTTC. Translation: CASSLIRGTPYGYTF.

The V gene is TRBV6-1, the J gene TRBJ2-5; D is unclear. The DNA end is a closer match to TRBJ2-7, so the J assignment may be wrong. Germline loops: CDR1 MNHNS, CDR2 SASEGT. CDR3 length: 13 amino acids. The CDR3 here is CASSEASRFEQYF. The CDR3 nucleotides are TGTGCCAGCAGTGAAGCGAGCAGGTTCGAGCAGTACTTC.

V is TRBV4-1 and J is TRBJ2-3, with unresolved D. This CDR3 spans 13 amino acids. V was shortened by 4 bases and J by 2 bases, with 7 bases between the two germline ends. Germline V gene data show CDR1 as MGHRA and CDR2 as YSYEKL. DNA of the CDR3: TGCGCCAGCAGCCCCCACTACACAGATACGCAGTATTTT. This encodes CASSPHYTDTQYF.